This T cell receptor (beta chain) emerged from a study of T cell repertoires in cytomegalovirus infection. Overall study: Recently described HLA-C-restricted plus well-studied HLA-B-restricted CMV epitopes were used.

One entry per CDR3 protein results from TCRdb running MiXCR on the reads. The sample lists 200,000 or so distinct CDR3 sequences; 38% were seen once. Germline V CDR1 and CDR2: SGHVS, FQNEAQ. The CDR3 contains 16 residues. The V gene end was trimmed by 6 bases and the J gene end by 2 bases; junction bases not matched to a gene: 11. This clonotype was counted between two and nine times. Its target is unknown. The clonotype comes from a human donor in good health (CMV status not recorded). Some clones in this sample may be carry-over from other donors' samples. The sample consisted of CD8+ T cells from cultured PBMCs, taken from culture after CMV antigen stimulation. This chain uses TRBV7-8 with TRBJ1-1; 8 bases are shared with TRBD1. CDR3 DNA: TGTGCCAGCAGACCACCCGGACAGGGCGTCAACACTGAAGCTTTCTTT. Its translation is CASRPPGQGVNTEAFF.